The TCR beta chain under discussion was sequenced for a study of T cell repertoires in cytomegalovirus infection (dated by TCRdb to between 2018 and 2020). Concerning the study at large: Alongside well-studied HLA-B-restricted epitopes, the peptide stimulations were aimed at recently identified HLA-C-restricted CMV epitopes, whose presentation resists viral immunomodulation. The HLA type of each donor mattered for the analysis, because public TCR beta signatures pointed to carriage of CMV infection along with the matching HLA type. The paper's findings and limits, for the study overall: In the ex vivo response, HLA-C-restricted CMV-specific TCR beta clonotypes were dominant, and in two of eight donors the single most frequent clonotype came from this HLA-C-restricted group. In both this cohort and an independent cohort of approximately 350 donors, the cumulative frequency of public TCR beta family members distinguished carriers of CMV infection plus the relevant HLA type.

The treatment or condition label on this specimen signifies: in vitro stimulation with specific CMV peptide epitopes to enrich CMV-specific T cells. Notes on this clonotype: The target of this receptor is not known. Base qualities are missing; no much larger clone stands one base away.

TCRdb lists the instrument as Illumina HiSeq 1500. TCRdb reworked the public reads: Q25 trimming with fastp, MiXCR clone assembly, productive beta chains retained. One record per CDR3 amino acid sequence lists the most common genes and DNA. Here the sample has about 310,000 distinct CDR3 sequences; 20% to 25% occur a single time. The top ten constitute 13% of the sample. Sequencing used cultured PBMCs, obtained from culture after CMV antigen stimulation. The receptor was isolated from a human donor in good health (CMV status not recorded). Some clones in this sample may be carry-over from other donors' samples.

The sequenced DNA is TGTGCCAGTAATCTGGGGGGGTGGAATAGCAATCAGCCCCAGCATTTT. Translation gives CASNLGGWNSNQPQHF. The rearranged segments are TRBV19 and TRBJ1-5; the D gene is perhaps TRBD1, from 5 matching bases. Counted from cysteine to phenylalanine, this CDR3 has 16 amino acids. The retained sequence is limited to the CDR3, 48 bases, with the frame set at the first base. Trimming takes 7 bases from V and 0 bases from J, and the germline ends sit 16 bases apart. Taken from the germline V gene (reference sequence), the CDR1 and CDR2 loops are LNHDA and SQIVND. The full variable domain, with segments outside the CDR3 supplied by the reference TRBV19 and TRBJ1-5 proteins, appears as DGGITQSPKYLFRKEGQNVTLSCEQNLNHDAMYWYRQDPGQGLRLIYYSQIVNDFQKGDIAEGYSVSREKKESFPLTVTSAQKNPTAFYLCASNLGGWNSNQPQHFGDGTRLSIL.